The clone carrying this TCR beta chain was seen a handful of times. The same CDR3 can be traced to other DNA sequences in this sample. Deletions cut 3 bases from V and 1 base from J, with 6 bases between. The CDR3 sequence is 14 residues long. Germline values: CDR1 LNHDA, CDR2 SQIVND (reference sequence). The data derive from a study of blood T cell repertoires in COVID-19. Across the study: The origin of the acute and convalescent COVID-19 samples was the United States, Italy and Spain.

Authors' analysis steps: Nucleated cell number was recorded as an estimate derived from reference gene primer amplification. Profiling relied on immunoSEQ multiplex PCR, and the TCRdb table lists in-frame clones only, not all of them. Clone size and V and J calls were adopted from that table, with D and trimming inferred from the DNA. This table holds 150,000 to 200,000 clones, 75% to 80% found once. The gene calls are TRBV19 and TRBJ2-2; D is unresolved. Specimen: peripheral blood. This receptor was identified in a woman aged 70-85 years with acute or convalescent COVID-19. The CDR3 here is CASSISVNTGELFF. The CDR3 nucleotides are TGTGCCAGTAGTATCTCTGTGAACACCGGGGAGCTGTTTTTT.